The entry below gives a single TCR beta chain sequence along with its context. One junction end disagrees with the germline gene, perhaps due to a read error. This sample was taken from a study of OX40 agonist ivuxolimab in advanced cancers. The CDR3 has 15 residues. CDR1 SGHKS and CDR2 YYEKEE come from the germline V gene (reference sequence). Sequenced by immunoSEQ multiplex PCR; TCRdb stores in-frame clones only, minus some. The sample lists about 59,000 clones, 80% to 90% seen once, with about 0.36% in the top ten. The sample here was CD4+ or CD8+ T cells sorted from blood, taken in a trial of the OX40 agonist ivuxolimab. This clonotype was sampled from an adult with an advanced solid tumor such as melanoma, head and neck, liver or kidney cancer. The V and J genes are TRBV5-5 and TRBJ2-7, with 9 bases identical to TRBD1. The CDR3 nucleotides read TGTGCCAACAGCTCGCCTGACAGGGGGACCCTGGAGCAGTACTTC. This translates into CANSSPDRGTLEQYF. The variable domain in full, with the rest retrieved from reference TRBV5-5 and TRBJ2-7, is DAGVTQSPTHLIKTRGQQVTLRCSPISGHKSVSWYQQVLGQGPQFIFQYYEKEERGRGNFPDRFSARQFPNYSSELNVNALLLGDSALYLCANSSPDRGTLEQYFGPGTRLTVT.